The 9 T cell receptor beta chains listed next were all sequenced from one sample in a study of cytomegalovirus exposure and HLA in healthy donors. This PCR relied on a set of 60 Vbeta primers and 13 Jbeta primers. Produced via immunoSEQ multiplex PCR; TCRdb's table is partial and in-frame only. The profile covers 100,000 to 120,000 clones, with 80% to 85% appearing a single time and 2.5% to 3% taken by the ten largest. Sequencing was done on a sample of PBMCs. All receptors derive from an older woman in good health and CMV-seropositive.

This sequence joins TRBV9 and TRBJ2-1; D remains unclear. Trimming removed 4 bases at V and 4 bases at J, with 15 bases between. Germline-derived CDR1 and CDR2 are SGDLS and YYNGEE. CDR3 length: 15 amino acids. The DNA of the CDR3 is TGTGCCAGCAGCCCATCGGCGGCCTCTTACAATGAGCAGTTCTTC. This translates into CASSPSAASYNEQFF.

This clone was observed a handful of times. V gene TRBV11-2 combines with J gene TRBJ2-3; 8 nucleotides match TRBD2. CDR1 and CDR2 (germline): SGHAT, FQNNGV. V was clipped by 1 base and J by 3 bases; unmatched bases: 6. The CDR3 length is 16 residues. CDR3: CASSLVAGKETDTQYF. The CDR3 coding sequence is TGTGCCAGCAGCTTAGTAGCGGGAAAGGAGACAGATACGCAGTATTTT.

The gene calls are TRBV23-1 and TRBJ2-3; the match to TRBD1 covers 9 bases. TRBV23-1 is an ORF; its function is uncertain. The junction had 8 bases not matched to a gene; V was cut back by 1 base and J by 0 bases. CDR3 length: 18 residues. Here the CDR3 reads CASSQLTGTGTSTDTQYF. DNA of the CDR3: TGCGCCAGCAGTCAATTAACCGGGACAGGGACGAGCACAGATACGCAGTATTTT.

This clone was detected only a few times. The chain couples TRBV7-9 to TRBJ1-1; 8 bases map to TRBD1. J was trimmed by 1 base and V by 5 bases; bases with no gene match: 3. The CDR3 is 14 amino acids. Per the germline V gene, CDR1 is SEHNR and CDR2 is FQNEAQ (reference sequence). The CDR3 bases are TGTGCCAGCAGCAGACAGGGGAAGAACACTGAAGCTTTCTTT. The encoded protein is CASSRQGKNTEAFF.

The rearrangement uses TRBV7-2 and TRBJ2-1, with 11 bases that match TRBD1. Germline CDR1 is SGHTA and CDR2 is FQGNSA. V shed 1 base, J shed 8 bases, and the junction held 4 bases outside the gene matches. The CDR3 has 15 residues. CDR3 bases: TGTGCCAGCAGCTTAGTGGGACAGGGGGTCGATGAGCAGTTCTTC. The encoded protein is CASSLVGQGVDEQFF.

Only one count was recorded for this clone. V usage is TRBV28 and J usage is TRBJ2-3; 7 bases line up with TRBD2. CDR3 length: 18 residues. The germline V gene has CDR1 MDHEN and CDR2 SYDVKM. V trimming: 5 bases; J trimming: 0 bases; junction bases outside the gene matches: 14. The CDR3 reads CASSINFGRETSTDTQYF. In nucleotides, the CDR3 is TGTGCCAGCAGTATAAACTTTGGGCGGGAGACTAGCACAGATACGCAGTATTTT.

The V and J genes are TRBV13 and TRBJ1-3; 8 bases fit TRBD1. This CDR3 spans 20 amino acids. The junction had 16 bases not matched to a gene; V was cut back by 2 bases and J by 1 base. The germline V gene has CDR1 PRHDT and CDR2 FYEKMQ (reference sequence). Here the CDR3 reads CASSLFWGRGRITSGNTIYF. In nucleotides, the CDR3 is TGTGCCAGCAGCTTATTTTGGGGCAGGGGGCGGATAACGTCTGGAAACACCATATATTTT.

This clone was counted only a few times. The V call is TRBV6-1, the J call TRBJ2-7; maybe TRBD2 (5 bases). Trimming took 7 bases from V and 3 from J, leaving 10 bases between them. CDR1 is MNHNS, CDR2 SASEGT, per germline. This CDR3 contains 12 residues. CDR3 protein: CASIIEGYEQYF. The CDR3 bases are TGTGCCAGCATTATTGAGGGCTACGAGCAGTACTTC.

V gene TRBV2 combines with J gene TRBJ1-2; maybe TRBD1 (5 bases). The CDR3 extends over 15 amino acids. V lost 6 bases and J 5 bases, leaving 19 bases between the germline ends. Germline CDR1 reads SNHLY; CDR2 reads FYNNEI. CDR3: CASSSQNYGGYGYTF. As DNA, the CDR3 is TGTGCCAGCAGCTCCCAAAATTACGGGGGGTATGGCTACACCTTC.